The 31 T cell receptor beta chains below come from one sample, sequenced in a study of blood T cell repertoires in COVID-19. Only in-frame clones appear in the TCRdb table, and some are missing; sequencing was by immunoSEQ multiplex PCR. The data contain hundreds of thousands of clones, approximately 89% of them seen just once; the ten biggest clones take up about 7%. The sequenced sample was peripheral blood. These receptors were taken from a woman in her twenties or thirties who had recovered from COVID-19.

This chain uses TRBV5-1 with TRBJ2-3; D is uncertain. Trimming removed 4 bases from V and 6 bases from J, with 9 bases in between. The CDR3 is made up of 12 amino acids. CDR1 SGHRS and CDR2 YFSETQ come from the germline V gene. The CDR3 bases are TGCGCCAGCAGCCACGGCAGGGATACGCAGTATTTT. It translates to CASSHGRDTQYF.

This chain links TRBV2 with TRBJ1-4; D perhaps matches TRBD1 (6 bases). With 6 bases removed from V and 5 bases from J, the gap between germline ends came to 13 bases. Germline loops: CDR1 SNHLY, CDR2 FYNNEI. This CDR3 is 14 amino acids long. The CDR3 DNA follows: TGTGCCAGCAGAATCCCCCAGGGGAATGAAAAACTGTTTTTT. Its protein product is CASRIPQGNEKLFF.

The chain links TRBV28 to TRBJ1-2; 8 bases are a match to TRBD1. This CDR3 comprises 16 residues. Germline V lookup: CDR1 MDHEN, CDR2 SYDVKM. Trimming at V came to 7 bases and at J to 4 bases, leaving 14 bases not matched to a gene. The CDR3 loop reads CASTPRARDRIYGYTF. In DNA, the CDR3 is TGTGCCAGCACCCCCAGGGCCCGGGACAGGATCTATGGCTACACCTTC.

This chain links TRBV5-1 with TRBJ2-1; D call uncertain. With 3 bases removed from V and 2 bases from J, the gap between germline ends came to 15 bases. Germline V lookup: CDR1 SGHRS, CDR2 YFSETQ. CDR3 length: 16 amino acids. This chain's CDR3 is CASSSDRVLTYNEQFF. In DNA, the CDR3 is TGCGCCAGCAGCTCTGACCGGGTCCTGACCTACAATGAGCAGTTCTTC.

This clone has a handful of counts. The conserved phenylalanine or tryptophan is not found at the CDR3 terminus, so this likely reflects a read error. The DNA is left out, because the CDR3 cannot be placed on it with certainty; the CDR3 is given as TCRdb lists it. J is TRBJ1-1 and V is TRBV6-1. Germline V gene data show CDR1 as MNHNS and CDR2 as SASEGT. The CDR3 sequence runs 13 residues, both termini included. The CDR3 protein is CASSEADPSRDSV.

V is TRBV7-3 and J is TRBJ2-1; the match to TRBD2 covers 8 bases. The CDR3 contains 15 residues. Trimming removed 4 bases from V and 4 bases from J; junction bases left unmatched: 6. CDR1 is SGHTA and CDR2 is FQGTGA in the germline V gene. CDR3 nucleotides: TGTGCCAGCAGCTCGGGACTAGGCGGTTACAATGAGCAGTTCTTC. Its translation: CASSSGLGGYNEQFF.

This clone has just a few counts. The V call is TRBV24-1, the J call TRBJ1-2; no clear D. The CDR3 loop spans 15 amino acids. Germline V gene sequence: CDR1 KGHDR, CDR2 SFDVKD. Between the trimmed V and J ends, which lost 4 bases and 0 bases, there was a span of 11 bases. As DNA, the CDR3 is TGTGCCACCAGTGACCCGACGGGTTCTAACTATGGCTACACCTTC. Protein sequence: CATSDPTGSNYGYTF.

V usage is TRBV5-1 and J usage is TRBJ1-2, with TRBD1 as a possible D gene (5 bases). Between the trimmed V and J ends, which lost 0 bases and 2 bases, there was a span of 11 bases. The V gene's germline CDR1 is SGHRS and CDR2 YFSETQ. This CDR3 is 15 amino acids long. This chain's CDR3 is CASSLEPGQNYGYTF. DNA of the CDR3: TGCGCCAGCAGCTTGGAACCAGGACAAAACTATGGCTACACCTTC.

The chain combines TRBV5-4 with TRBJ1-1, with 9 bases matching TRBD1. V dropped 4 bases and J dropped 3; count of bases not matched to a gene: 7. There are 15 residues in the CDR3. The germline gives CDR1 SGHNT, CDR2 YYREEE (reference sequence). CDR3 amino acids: CASSIPGQGYTEAFF. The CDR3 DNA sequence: TGTGCCAGCAGCATACCGGGACAGGGTTACACTGAAGCTTTCTTT.

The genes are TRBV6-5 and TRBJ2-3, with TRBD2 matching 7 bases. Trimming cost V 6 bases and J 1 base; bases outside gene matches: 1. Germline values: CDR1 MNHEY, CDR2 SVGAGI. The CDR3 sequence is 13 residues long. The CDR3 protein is CASRTSGTDTQYF. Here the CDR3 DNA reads TGTGCCAGCAGAACTAGCGGCACAGATACGCAGTATTTT.

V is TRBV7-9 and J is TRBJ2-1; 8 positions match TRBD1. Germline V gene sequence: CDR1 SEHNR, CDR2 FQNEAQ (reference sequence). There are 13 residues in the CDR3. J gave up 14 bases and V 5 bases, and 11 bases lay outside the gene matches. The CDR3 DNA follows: TGTGCCAGCAGCCTCGCCGGACAGGGCTTTAAGTTCTTC. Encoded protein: CASSLAGQGFKFF.

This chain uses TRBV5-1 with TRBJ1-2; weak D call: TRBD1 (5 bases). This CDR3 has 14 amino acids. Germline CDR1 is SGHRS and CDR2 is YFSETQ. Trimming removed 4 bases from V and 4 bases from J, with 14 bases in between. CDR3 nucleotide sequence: TGCGCCAGCAGCAGGGGATCATTAGTCTATGGCTACACCTTC. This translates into CASSRGSLVYGYTF.

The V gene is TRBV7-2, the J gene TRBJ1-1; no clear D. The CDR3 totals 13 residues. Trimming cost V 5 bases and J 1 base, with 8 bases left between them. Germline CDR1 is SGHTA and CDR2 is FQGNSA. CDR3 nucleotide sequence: TGTGCCAGCAGCCTCTCAGGGAACACTGAAGCTTTCTTT. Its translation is CASSLSGNTEAFF.

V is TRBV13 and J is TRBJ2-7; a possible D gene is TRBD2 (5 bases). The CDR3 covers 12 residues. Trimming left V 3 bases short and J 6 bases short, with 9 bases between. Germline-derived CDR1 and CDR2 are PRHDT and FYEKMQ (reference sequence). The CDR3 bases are TGTGCCAGCAGCTTGAGCGGTCTCGAGCAGTACTTC. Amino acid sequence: CASSLSGLEQYF.

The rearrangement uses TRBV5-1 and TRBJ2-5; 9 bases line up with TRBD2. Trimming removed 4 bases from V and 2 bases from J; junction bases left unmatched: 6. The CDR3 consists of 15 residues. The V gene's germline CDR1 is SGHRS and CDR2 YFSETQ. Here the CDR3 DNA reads TGCGCCAGCAGCGCCGGGACTAGCCTACAAGAGACCCAGTACTTC. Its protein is CASSAGTSLQETQYF.

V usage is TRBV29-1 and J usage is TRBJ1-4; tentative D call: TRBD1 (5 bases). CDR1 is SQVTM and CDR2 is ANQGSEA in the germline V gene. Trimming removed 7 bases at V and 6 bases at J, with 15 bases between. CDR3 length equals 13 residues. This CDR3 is CSAEGGADEKLFF. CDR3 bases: TGCAGCGCCGAGGGAGGGGCGGATGAAAAACTGTTTTTT.

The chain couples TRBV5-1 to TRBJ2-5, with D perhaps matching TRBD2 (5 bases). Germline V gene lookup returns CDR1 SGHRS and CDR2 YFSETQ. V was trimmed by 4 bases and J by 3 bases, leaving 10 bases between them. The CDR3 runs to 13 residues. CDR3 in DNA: TGCGCCAGCAGCCTCGGGGTGGAAGAGACCCAGTACTTC. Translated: CASSLGVEETQYF.

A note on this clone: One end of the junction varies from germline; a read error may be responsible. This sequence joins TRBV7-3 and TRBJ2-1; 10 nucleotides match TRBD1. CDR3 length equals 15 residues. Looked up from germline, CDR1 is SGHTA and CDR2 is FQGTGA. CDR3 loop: CASSPGQGVYYEQFF. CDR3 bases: TGTGCCAGCAGCCCTGGACAGGGGGTCTACTATGAGCAGTTCTTC.

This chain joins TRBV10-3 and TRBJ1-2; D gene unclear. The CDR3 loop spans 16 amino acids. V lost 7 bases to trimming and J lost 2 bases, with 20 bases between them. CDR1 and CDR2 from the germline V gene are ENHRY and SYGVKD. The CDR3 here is CAITDSRSVRNYGYTF. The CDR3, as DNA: TGTGCCATCACTGACTCAAGGAGCGTTCGGAACTATGGCTACACCTTC.

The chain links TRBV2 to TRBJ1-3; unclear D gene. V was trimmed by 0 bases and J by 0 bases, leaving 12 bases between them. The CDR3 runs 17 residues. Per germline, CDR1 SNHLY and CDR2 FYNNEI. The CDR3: CASSEAPLTLSGNTIYF. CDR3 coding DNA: TGTGCCAGCAGTGAAGCCCCACTAACCCTCTCTGGAAACACCATATATTTT. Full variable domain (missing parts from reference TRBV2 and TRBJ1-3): EPEVTQTPSHQVTQMGQEVILRCVPISNHLYFYWYRQILGQKVEFLVSFYNNEISEKSEIFDDQFSVERPDGSNFTLKIRSTKLEDSAMYFCASSEAPLTLSGNTIYFGEGSWLTVV.

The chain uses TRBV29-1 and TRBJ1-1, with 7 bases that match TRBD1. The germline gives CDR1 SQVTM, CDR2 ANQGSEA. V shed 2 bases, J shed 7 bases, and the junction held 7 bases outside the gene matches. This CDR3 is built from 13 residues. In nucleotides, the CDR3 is TGCAGCGTTGAATCGCAGGGGGGCGTTGAAGCTTTCTTT. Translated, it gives CSVESQGGVEAFF.

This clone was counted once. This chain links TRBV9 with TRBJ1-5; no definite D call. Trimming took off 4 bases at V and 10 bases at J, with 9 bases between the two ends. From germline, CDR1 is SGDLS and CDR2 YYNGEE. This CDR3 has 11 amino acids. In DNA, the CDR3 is TGTGCCAGCAGCCCCCCGTTTCCCCAGCATTTT. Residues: CASSPPFPQHF.

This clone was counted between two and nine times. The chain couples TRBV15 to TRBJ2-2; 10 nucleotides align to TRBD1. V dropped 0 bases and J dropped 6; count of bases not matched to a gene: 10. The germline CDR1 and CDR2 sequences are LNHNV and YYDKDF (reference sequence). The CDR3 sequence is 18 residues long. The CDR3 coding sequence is TGTGCCACCAGCAGAGATTCCTGGGACAGGGGAAAGGCCGGGGAGCTGTTTTTT. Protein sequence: CATSRDSWDRGKAGELFF.

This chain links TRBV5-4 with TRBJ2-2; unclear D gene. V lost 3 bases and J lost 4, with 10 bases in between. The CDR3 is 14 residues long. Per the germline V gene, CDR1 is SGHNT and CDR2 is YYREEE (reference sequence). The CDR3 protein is CASSSNLLTGELFF. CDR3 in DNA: TGTGCCAGCAGCTCGAACCTACTCACCGGGGAGCTGTTTTTT.

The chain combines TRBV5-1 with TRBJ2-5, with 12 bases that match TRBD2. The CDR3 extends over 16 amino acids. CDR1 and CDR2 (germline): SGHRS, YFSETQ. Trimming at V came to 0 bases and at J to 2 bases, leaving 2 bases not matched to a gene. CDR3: CASSLETSGGQETQYF. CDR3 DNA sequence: TGCGCCAGCAGCTTGGAAACTAGCGGGGGGCAAGAGACCCAGTACTTC.

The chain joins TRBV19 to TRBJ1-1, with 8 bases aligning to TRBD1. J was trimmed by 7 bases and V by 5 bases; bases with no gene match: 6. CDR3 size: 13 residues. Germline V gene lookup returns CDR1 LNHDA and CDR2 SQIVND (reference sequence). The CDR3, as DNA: TGTGCCAGTAGTTCGAGGACAGGGTTTGAAGCTTTCTTT. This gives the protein CASSSRTGFEAFF.

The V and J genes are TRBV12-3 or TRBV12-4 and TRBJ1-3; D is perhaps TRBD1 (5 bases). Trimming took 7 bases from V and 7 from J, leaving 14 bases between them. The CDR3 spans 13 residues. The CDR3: CASIGKGRNTIYF. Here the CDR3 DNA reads TGTGCCAGCATAGGGAAGGGGCGGAACACCATATATTTT.

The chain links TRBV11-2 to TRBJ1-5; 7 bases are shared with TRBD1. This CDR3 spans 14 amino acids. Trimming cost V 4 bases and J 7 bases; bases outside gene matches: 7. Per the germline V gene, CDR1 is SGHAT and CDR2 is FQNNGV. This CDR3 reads CASSWGDRDQPQHF. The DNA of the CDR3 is TGTGCCAGCAGCTGGGGCGACAGGGACCAGCCCCAGCATTTT.

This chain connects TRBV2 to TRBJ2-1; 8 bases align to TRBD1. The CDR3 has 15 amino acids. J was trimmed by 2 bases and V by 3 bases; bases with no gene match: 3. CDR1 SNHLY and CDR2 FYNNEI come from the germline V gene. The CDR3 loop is CASSDRGQAYNEQFF. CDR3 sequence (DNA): TGTGCCAGCAGTGACAGGGGGCAGGCCTACAATGAGCAGTTCTTC.

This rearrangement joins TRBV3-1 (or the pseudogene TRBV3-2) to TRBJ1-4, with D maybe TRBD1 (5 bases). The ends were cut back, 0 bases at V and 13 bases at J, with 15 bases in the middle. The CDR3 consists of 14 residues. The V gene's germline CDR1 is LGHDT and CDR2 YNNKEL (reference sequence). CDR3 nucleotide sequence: TGTGCCAGCAGCCAAGATCTCGGGGGATATAGACTGTTTTTT. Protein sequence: CASSQDLGGYRLFF.

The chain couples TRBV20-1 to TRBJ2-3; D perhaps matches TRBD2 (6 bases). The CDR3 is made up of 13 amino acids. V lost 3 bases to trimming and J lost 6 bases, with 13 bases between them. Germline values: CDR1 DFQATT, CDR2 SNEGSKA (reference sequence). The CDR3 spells CSASVSRGDTQYF. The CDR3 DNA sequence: TGCAGTGCTAGTGTCTCCCGGGGGGATACGCAGTATTTT.